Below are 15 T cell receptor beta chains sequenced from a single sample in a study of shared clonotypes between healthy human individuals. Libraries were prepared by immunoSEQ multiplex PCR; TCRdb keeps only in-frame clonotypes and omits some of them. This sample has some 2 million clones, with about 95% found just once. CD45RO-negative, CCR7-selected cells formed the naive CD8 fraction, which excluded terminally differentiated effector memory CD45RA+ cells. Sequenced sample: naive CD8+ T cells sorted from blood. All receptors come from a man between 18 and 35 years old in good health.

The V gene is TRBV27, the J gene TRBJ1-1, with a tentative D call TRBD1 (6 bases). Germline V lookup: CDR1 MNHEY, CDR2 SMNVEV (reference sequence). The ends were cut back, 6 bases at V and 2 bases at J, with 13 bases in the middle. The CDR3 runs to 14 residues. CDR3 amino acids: CASRPTTGNTEAFF. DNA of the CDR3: TGTGCCAGCAGACCAACGACAGGCAACACTGAAGCTTTCTTT.

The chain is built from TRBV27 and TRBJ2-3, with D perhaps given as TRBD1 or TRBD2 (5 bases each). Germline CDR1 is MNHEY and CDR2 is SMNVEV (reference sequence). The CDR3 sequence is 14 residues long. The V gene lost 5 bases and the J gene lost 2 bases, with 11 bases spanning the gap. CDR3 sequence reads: CASSQRDPTDTQYF. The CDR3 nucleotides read TGTGCCAGCAGTCAAAGGGACCCCACAGATACGCAGTATTTT.

Written as DNA, the CDR3 is TGTGCCAGCACCGGATCATACACAGATACGCAGTATTTT. This translates into CASTGSYTDTQYF. The V and J genes are TRBV28 and TRBJ2-3; no clear D. Germline V lookup: CDR1 MDHEN, CDR2 SYDVKM. V was cut by 7 bases and J by 2 bases, with 10 bases left in between. This CDR3 has 13 residues.

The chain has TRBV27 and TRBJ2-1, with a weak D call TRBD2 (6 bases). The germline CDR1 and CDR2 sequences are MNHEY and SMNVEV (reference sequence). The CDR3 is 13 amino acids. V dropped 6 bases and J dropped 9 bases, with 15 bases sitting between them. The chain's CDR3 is CASSPLETSEQFF. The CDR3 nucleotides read TGTGCCAGCAGCCCCTTGGAGACTAGTGAGCAGTTCTTC.

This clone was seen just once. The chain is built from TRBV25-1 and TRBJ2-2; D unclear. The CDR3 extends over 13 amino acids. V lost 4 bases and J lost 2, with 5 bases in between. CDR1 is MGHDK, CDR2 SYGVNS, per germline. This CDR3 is CASSAANTGELFF. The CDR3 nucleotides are TGTGCCAGCAGTGCTGCTAACACCGGGGAGCTGTTTTTT.

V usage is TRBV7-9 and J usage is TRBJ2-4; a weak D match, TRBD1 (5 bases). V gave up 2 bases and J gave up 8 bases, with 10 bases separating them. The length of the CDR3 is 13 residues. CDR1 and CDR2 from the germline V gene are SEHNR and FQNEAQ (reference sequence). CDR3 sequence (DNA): TGTGCCAGCAGCTTAACGGTCAGGGACATTCAGTACTTC. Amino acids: CASSLTVRDIQYF.

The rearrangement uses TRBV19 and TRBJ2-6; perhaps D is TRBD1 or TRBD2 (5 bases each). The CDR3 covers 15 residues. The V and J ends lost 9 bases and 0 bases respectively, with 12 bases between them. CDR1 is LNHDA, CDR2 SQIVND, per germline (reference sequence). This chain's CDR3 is CASFNGASGANVLTF. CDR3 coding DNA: TGTGCCAGCTTCAACGGGGCCTCTGGGGCCAACGTCCTGACTTTC.

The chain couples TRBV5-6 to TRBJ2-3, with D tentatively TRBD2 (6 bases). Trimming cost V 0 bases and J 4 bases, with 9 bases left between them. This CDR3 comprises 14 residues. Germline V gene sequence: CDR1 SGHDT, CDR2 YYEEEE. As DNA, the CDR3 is TGTGCCAGCAGCTTGGGCGGGGTTGCAGATACGCAGTATTTT. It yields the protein CASSLGGVADTQYF.

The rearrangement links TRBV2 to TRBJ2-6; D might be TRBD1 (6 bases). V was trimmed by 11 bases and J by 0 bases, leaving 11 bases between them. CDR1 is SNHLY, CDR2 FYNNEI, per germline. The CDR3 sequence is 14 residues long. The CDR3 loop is CAGGPGSGANVLTF. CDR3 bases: TGTGCCGGGGGCCCGGGCTCTGGGGCCAACGTCCTGACTTTC.

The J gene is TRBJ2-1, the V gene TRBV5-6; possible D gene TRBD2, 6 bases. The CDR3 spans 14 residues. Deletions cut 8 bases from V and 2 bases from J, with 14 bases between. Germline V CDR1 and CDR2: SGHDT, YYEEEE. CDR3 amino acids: CASNLGGAYNEQFF. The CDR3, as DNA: TGTGCCAGTAACTTGGGGGGAGCCTACAATGAGCAGTTCTTC.

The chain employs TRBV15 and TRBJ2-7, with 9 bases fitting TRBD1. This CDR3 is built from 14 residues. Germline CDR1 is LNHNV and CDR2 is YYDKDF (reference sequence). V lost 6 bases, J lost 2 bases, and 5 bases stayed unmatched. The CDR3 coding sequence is TGTGCCACCAGGGTAACAGGGGGCCCCTACGAGCAGTACTTC. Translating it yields CATRVTGGPYEQYF.

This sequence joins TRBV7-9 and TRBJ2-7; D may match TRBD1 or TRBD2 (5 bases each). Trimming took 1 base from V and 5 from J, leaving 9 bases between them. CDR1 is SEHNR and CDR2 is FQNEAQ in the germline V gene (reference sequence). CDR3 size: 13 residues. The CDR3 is CASSLGGTHEQYF. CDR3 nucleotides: TGTGCCAGCAGCTTAGGGGGGACCCACGAGCAGTACTTC.

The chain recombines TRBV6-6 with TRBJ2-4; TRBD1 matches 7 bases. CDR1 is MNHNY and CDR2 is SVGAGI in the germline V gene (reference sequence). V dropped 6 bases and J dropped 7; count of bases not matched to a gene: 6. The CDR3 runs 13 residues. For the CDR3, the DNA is TGTGCCAGCAGCCCAGGGGGTATGAACATTCAGTACTTC. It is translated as CASSPGGMNIQYF.

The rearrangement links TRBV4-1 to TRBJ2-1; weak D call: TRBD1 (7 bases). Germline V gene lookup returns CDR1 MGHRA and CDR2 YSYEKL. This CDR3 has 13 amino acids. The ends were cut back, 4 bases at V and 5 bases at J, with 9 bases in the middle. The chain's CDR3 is CASSRGTDNEQFF. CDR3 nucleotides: TGCGCCAGCAGCCGCGGGACAGACAATGAGCAGTTCTTC.

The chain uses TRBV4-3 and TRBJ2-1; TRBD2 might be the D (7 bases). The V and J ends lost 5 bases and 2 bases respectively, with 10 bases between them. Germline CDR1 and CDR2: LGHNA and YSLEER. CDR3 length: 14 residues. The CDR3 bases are TGCGCCAGCAGCTGGGGGGGCCCCTACAATGAGCAGTTCTTC. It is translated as CASSWGGPYNEQFF.